Reported below is one T cell receptor (beta chain). What it binds is not known. These data are taken from a study of CD8 T cells in Susac syndrome. Notes on the study in general: Individuals included in the TCR sequencing and HLA analysis were acknowledged by the study to be relatively few in number.

RNA, at about 0.45 to 1 ug, was reverse transcribed with random hexamers. Across 54 Vbeta and 13 Jbeta, TCR beta CDR3 was amplified with immunoSEQ multiplex PCR. TCRdb processed the immunoSEQ multiplex PCR reads anew with MiXCR; each CDR3 protein has one entry. The sample yields 200,000 to 300,000 distinct CDR3 sequences, 90% to 96% seen once. The CDR3 totals 13 residues. Germline CDR1 and CDR2: SNHLY and FYNNEI. Trimming removed 6 bases from V and 4 bases from J; junction bases left unmatched: 6. Sequencing input: CD4+ T cells from PBMCs. This rearrangement joins TRBV2 to TRBJ2-7, with 7 bases that match TRBD1. The sequence was collected from a human donor with Susac syndrome. CDR3 coding DNA: TGTGCCAGCAGACCCGACAGGGCGTACGAGCAGTACTTC. This sequence encodes CASRPDRAYEQYF.